This entry lists 5 T cell receptor beta chains sequenced from one sample in a study of Tregs in tolerant kidney transplant recipients. Clones were sequenced by immunoSEQ multiplex PCR, and TCRdb holds only the in-frame ones, with some missing. The specimen's table records more than 10,000 clones. Related graft donors supplied nonmyeloablative bone marrow transplants, and mixed chimerism was transient. Sequencing was performed on CD8+ T cells from blood (PBMCs), taken 24 months after the transplant. These receptor sequences come from a human patient who received a combined kidney and bone marrow transplant. Some T cells may possibly be graft donor cells.

Points on this clone: The DNA ends 3 residues before the CDR3 does, and the rest of the CDR3 is filled in from the germline J gene. This chain links TRBV7-8 with TRBJ2-7, with D maybe TRBD1 (6 bases). Germline V lookup: CDR1 SGHVS, CDR2 FQNEAQ. The V end lost 4 bases, the J end lost 1 base, and 11 bases lay between the germline ends. The CDR3 is 14 amino acids. The chain's CDR3 is CASSSAGASYEQYF. The covered CDR3 bases are TGTGCCAGCAGCTCCGCAGGGGCGTCCTACGAG.

Concerning this clone: The read gets to within 3 residues of the CDR3 end, and the germline J gene fills in the rest. The V call is TRBV5-1, the J call TRBJ2-1, with 9 bases lining up with TRBD2. Per germline, CDR1 SGHRS and CDR2 YFSETQ. V trimming: 4 bases; J trimming: 4 bases; junction bases outside the gene matches: 6. This CDR3 is 15 amino acids long. The DNA read from the CDR3 is TGCGCCAGCAGCACCATAGCGGGAGAATACAATGAG. It translates to CASSTIAGEYNE. The full-length CDR3 reads as CASSTIAGEYNEQFF.

Of note for this clone: The sequenced fragment ends 3 residues before the CDR3 boundary, so the rest is inferred from the germline J gene. The chain uses TRBV4-1 and TRBJ1-4; D is perhaps TRBD1 (6 bases). V lost 1 base, J lost 8 bases, and 17 bases lay in between. The CDR3 is 16 residues long. Germline CDR1 and CDR2: MGHRA and YSYEKL. CDR3 sequence reads: CASSQVQYPTGEKLFF. Partial CDR3 DNA: TGCGCCAGCAGCCAAGTTCAGTATCCCACAGGGGAAAAA.

Turning to this clone: One end of the junction fails to match germline, which may point to a read error. The CDR3 goes on 3 residues after the read ends, and that part is filled in from the germline J gene. This chain uses TRBV4-2 with TRBJ2-7; D remains unclear. There are 13 residues in the CDR3. CDR1 is LGHNA and CDR2 is YNFKEQ in the germline V gene. The covered CDR3 bases are TGCGCCAGCAGCCAAGATCTGGCTTACGAG. Residues: CASSQDLAYE. In full, the CDR3 is CASSQDLAYEQYF.

A remark on this clone: The missing CDR3 end, 3 residues past where the read stops, is filled in from the germline J gene. The genes are TRBV5-6 and TRBJ2-7, with a weak D call TRBD1 (6 bases). The CDR3 has 13 residues. Germline CDR1 SGHDT, CDR2 YYEEEE. The germline V and J ends were trimmed by 3 bases and 3 bases, with 10 bases remaining between them. The part of the CDR3 DNA that was read is TGTGCCAGCAGCTCAATCAGGGGCTACGAG. This gives the protein CASSSIRGYE. The full CDR3 sequence reads CASSSIRGYEQYF. Using reference TRBV5-6 and TRBJ2-7 for the parts outside the CDR3, the full variable domain is DAGVTQSPTHLIKTRGQQVTLRCSPKSGHDTVSWYQQALGQGPQFIFQYYEEEERQRGNFPDRFSGHQFPNYSSELNVNALLLGDSALYLCASSSIRGYEQYFGPGTRLTVT.